The 25 T cell receptor beta chains listed next were all sequenced from one sample in a study of blood T cells in healthy people across ages. Primers used in a second PCR of roughly 6 to 12 cycles were a sample-barcoded 5' primer and a J-beta primer mix. TCRdb re-analysed the 5' RACE reads in MiXCR, keeping a single row per CDR3 protein. The sample holds about 1,000,000 distinct CDR3 sequences, under 45% seen once. The source material was blood. These receptor sequences come from a woman between 55 and 75 years old in good health.

The V and J genes are TRBV11-2 and TRBJ2-5, with 7 nucleotides matching TRBD2. The trim removed 1 base at V and 4 bases at J, leaving 3 bases unmatched. Germline V gene sequence: CDR1 SGHAT, CDR2 FQNNGV. The CDR3 loop spans 14 amino acids. As DNA, the CDR3 is TGTGCCAGCAGCTTAGTGTCGGGAGGAGAGACCCAGTACTTC. It encodes CASSLVSGGETQYF.

The V and J genes are TRBV7-6 and TRBJ2-3; 7 positions match TRBD2. Germline V gives CDR1 SGHVS, CDR2 FNYEAQ. V trimming: 5 bases; J trimming: 2 bases; junction bases outside the gene matches: 7. The CDR3 has 15 residues. CDR3 sequence: CASSPAGSHTDTQYF. The CDR3 nucleotides read TGTGCCAGCAGCCCAGCGGGATCCCACACAGATACGCAGTATTTT.

This clonotype was seen repeatedly, ten times or more. This chain joins TRBV7-2 and TRBJ2-7; possibly TRBD2 for D (6 bases). Trimming took off 5 bases at V and 4 bases at J, with 27 bases between the two ends. The germline V gene encodes CDR1 SGHTA and CDR2 FQGNSA. The CDR3 extends over 18 amino acids. The CDR3: CASSPPGTSPGRRYEQYF. Here the CDR3 DNA reads TGTGCCAGCAGCCCACCCGGGACTTCACCGGGAAGGAGGTACGAGCAGTACTTC.

This clonotype was counted a few times. The V call is TRBV12-3 or TRBV12-4, the J call TRBJ2-3, with 8 bases matching TRBD1. The CDR3 is made up of 15 amino acids. J gave up 6 bases and V 5 bases, and 10 bases lay outside the gene matches. In nucleotides, the CDR3 is TGTGCCAGCAGTCTGAGGGCAGGGGGCTTGGATACGCAGTATTTT. It is translated as CASSLRAGGLDTQYF.

The gene calls are TRBV12-3 or TRBV12-4 and TRBJ2-4, with 7 bases identical to TRBD1. The CDR3 is 14 residues long. V gave up 5 bases and J gave up 11 bases; unmatched junction bases: 12. The CDR3 nucleotides read TGTGCCAGCAGTCTAGGACAGGCCGGGAACGTTCAGTACTTC. It is translated as CASSLGQAGNVQYF.

The chain joins TRBV20-1 to TRBJ2-7, with TRBD2 identical over 8 bases. V shed 4 bases and J 3 bases; nucleotides not matched to a gene: 5. Germline-derived CDR1 and CDR2 are DFQATT and SNEGSKA (reference sequence). This CDR3 is 13 amino acids long. CDR3 amino acids: CSAKGTSGYEQYF. The CDR3, as DNA: TGCAGTGCTAAAGGGACTAGTGGCTACGAGCAGTACTTC.

The V gene is TRBV3-1, the J gene TRBJ2-5; TRBD2 agrees at 8 bases. V dropped 4 bases and J dropped 5; count of bases not matched to a gene: 12. CDR1 and CDR2 from the germline V gene are LGHDT and YNNKEL (reference sequence). The CDR3 totals 16 residues. The CDR3 nucleotides read TGTGCCAGCAGCCTCACGCGACGAGCGGGAGACGAGACCCAGTACTTC. This sequence encodes CASSLTRRAGDETQYF.

This clonotype has just one count. The CDR3 DNA is TGCAGCGTTGTCCTTAGGGCTCAGCCCGGAAAACTGTTTTTT. It codes for CSVVLRAQPGKLFF. The rearrangement links TRBV29-1 to TRBJ1-4; D is undetermined. This CDR3 has 14 residues. CDR1 and CDR2 (germline): SQVTM, ANQGSEA. Trimming shortened V by 4 bases and J by 10 bases, and 19 bases separated the two germline ends.

This clonotype has just a few counts. The CDR3 loop reads CASSLSSRLYGYTF. The CDR3 nucleotides are TGTGCCAGCAGTTTATCGTCGAGGCTCTATGGCTACACCTTC. The rearrangement uses TRBV28 and TRBJ1-2; no clear D gene. The V end was cut by 1 base, the J end by 4 bases, with 10 bases between. Germline assignment: CDR1 MDHEN and CDR2 SYDVKM. CDR3 length: 14 residues.

This clonotype turned up a few times. The CDR3 sequence is CASSQDGSGRTYEQYF. For the CDR3, the DNA is TGTGCCAGCAGCCAAGATGGTAGCGGGAGGACCTACGAGCAGTACTTC. V gene TRBV14 combines with J gene TRBJ2-7; 10 bases are a match to TRBD2. CDR3 length: 16 residues. The J segment lost 2 bases and the V segment lost 0 bases, leaving 4 bases of the junction unmatched. CDR1 SGHDN and CDR2 FVKESK come from the germline V gene. The entire variable domain, with the rest obtained from reference TRBV14 and TRBJ2-7, is as follows: EAGVTQFPSHSVIEKGQTVTLRCDPISGHDNLYWYRRVMGKEIKFLLHFVKESKQDESGMPNNRFLAERTGGTYSTLKVQPAELEDSGVYFCASSQDGSGRTYEQYFGPGTRLTVT.

About this clonotype itself: A much larger clone lies one base from this, so it may be a read error. In nucleotides, the CDR3 is TGCGCCAGCAGCGTGGACGGCCGAACCTACGAGCAGTACTTC. This encodes CASSVDGRTYEQYF. The rearrangement joins TRBV5-1 to TRBJ2-7; D is undetermined. Germline-derived CDR1 and CDR2 are SGHRS and YFSETQ. The CDR3 contains 14 residues. The germline V and J ends were trimmed by 4 bases and 2 bases, with 13 bases remaining between them.

This clonotype showed up just a few times. The chain has TRBV5-6 and TRBJ2-5; 7 nucleotides align to TRBD2. Trimming removed 4 bases from V and 5 bases from J; junction bases left unmatched: 8. This CDR3 has 14 residues. Germline V gene lookup returns CDR1 SGHDT and CDR2 YYEEEE. CDR3 protein: CASSLLRERETQYF. The CDR3 DNA is TGTGCCAGCAGCCTATTGCGGGAGCGCGAGACCCAGTACTTC.

The chain has TRBV5-1 and TRBJ2-4; no clear D gene. The end of the DNA aligns better with TRBJ2-7, so the J call may be wrong. This CDR3 region has 14 residues. Germline CDR1 and CDR2: SGHRS and YFSETQ. The CDR3 nucleotides read TGCGCCAGCAGCTTGTTGGGAATCTCCTACGAGCAGTACTTC. It codes for CASSLLGISYEQYF.

J is TRBJ2-7 and V is TRBV3-1, with D maybe TRBD2 (6 bases). The germline CDR1 and CDR2 sequences are LGHDT and YNNKEL (reference sequence). The CDR3 has 15 residues. V gave up 6 bases and J gave up 5 bases, with 20 bases separating them. The DNA of the CDR3 is TGTGCCAGCAGTCAGCCCGGGACTCCTTGGGACGAGCAGTACTTC. Translation gives CASSQPGTPWDEQYF.

This chain uses TRBV20-1 with TRBJ2-1; unclear D gene. Trimming pared 1 base from V and 5 bases from J, leaving 15 bases between. CDR1 and CDR2 (germline): DFQATT, SNEGSKA (reference sequence). The length of the CDR3 is 15 residues. CDR3 bases: TGCAGTGCTAGAGTTGGCCAGCCTCTCAACAATGAGCAGTTCTTC. It is translated as CSARVGQPLNNEQFF.

A few counts support this clonotype. The chain combines TRBV9 with TRBJ2-1; TRBD2 matches at 9 bases. This CDR3 comprises 16 residues. Germline trimming cut 4 bases from V and 4 bases from J; bases unmatched to any gene: 9. CDR1 and CDR2 from the germline V gene are SGDLS and YYNGEE. The CDR3 region has the DNA TGTGCCAGCAGCCCATCGTCTAGCGGGATTTACAATGAGCAGTTCTTC. Its translation is CASSPSSSGIYNEQFF.

The V gene is TRBV29-1, the J gene TRBJ2-7; 8 nucleotides align to TRBD2. The CDR3 is made up of 15 amino acids. V lost 4 bases and J lost 6; bases outside the gene matches: 14. Looked up from germline, CDR1 is SQVTM and CDR2 is ANQGSEA. The CDR3 protein is CSVVPNGRVEGEQYF. Written as DNA, the CDR3 is TGCAGCGTTGTGCCTAACGGGAGGGTGGAGGGCGAGCAGTACTTC.

In regard to this clonotype: A read error may account for a junction end that differs from germline. The chain employs TRBV2 and TRBJ2-7, with D unresolved. The germline V gene encodes CDR1 SNHLY and CDR2 FYNNEI. The length of the CDR3 is 15 residues. CDR3 sequence (DNA): TGTACCAGCAGTGAAGTTGTCAGGAGCTCCTACGAGCAGTACTTC. This codes for CTSSEVVRSSYEQYF.

This clonotype has a handful of counts. The chain carries TRBV7-6 and TRBJ1-1; D is uncertain. This CDR3 is 14 amino acids long. Per the germline V gene, CDR1 is SGHVS and CDR2 is FNYEAQ. The germline V and J ends were trimmed by 0 bases and 6 bases, with 11 bases remaining between them. CDR3 loop: CASSLAGGFAEAFF. CDR3 DNA: TGTGCCAGCAGCTTAGCGGGAGGGTTCGCTGAAGCTTTCTTT. The complete variable domain, with remaining parts taken from reference TRBV7-6 and TRBJ1-1, reads GAGVSQSPRYKVTKRGQDVALRCDPISGHVSLYWYRQALGQGPEFLTYFNYEAQQDKSGLPNDRFSAERPEGSISTLTIQRTEQRDSAMYRCASSLAGGFAEAFFGQGTRLTVV.

The V and J genes are TRBV12-3 or TRBV12-4 and TRBJ2-1; 10 bases are a match to TRBD1. The ends lost 3 bases at V and 6 bases at J; junction bases unmatched: 5. The CDR3 runs 15 residues. For the CDR3, the DNA is TGTGCCAGCAGTTTCCCGGGACAGGGGATCAATGAGCAGTTCTTC. Translated, it gives CASSFPGQGINEQFF.

A note on this clonotype: The germline gene is not matched at one end of the junction; a read error may be the cause. The rearrangement links TRBV29-1 to TRBJ2-1; D remains unclear. The CDR3 loop spans 16 amino acids. Germline values: CDR1 SQVTM, CDR2 ANQGSEA. CDR3 in amino acids: CSVEHGQASSYYEQFF. CDR3 DNA sequence: TGCAGCGTTGAACACGGGCAGGCGAGCTCCTACTATGAGCAGTTCTTC.

This rearrangement joins TRBV9 to TRBJ1-6; the D is unclear. The germline V gene encodes CDR1 SGDLS and CDR2 YYNGEE. The CDR3 has 13 amino acids. V was cut by 3 bases and J by 9 bases, with 10 bases left in between. The CDR3 reads CASSAGGRSPLHF. CDR3 in DNA: TGTGCCAGCAGCGCCGGTGGCCGTTCACCCCTCCACTTT.

This clonotype was counted only a few times. This chain links TRBV27 with TRBJ2-7, with no clear D. Looked up from germline, CDR1 is MNHEY and CDR2 is SMNVEV (reference sequence). This CDR3 has 13 residues. V lost 6 bases to trimming and J lost 3 bases, with 12 bases between them. CDR3: CASSASPVYEQYF. CDR3 in DNA: TGTGCCAGCAGCGCGAGCCCCGTCTACGAGCAGTACTTC.

The chain uses TRBV5-1 and TRBJ2-1; TRBD1 matches at 8 bases. J lost 3 bases, V lost 0 bases, and 8 bases had no gene match. This CDR3 spans 17 amino acids. Germline V gene sequence: CDR1 SGHRS, CDR2 YFSETQ. This CDR3 is CASSLAGQGAGYNEQFF. CDR3 DNA sequence: TGCGCCAGCAGCTTGGCCGGGCAGGGGGCGGGCTACAATGAGCAGTTCTTC.

This clonotype has a handful of counts. The rearrangement links TRBV25-1 to TRBJ2-7; 9 bases fit TRBD1. Germline CDR1 and CDR2: MGHDK and SYGVNS. Unmatched junction bases numbered 9, after V lost 7 bases and J lost 5 bases. The length of the CDR3 is 14 residues. The CDR3 DNA sequence: TGTGCCAGCACTCTGGACAGGGGTTCCCACGAGCAGTACTTC. Its protein product is CASTLDRGSHEQYF.